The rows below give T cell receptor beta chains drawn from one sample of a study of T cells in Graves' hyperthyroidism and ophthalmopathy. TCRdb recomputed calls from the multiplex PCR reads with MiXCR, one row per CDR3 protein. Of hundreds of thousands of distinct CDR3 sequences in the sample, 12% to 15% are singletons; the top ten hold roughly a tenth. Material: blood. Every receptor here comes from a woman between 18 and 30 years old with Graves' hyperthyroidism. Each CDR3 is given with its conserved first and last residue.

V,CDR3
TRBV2,CASRLDRGGDTQYF
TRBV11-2,CASSLGGGFIDEAFF
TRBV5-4,CASSLSYSYEQYF
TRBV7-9,CASSMRPGGATGELFF
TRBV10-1,CASSDGEDSPLHF
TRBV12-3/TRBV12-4,CASSFSRGTIGGYTF
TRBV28,CASSLIWGQGGSPLHF
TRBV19,CASSIWAGVYTGELFF
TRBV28,CASSSPGAGPLQYGYTF
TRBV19,CASSIWQGEKQYF
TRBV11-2,CASSLEGTGYVEQFF
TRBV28,CASSLMGQGAGEAFF
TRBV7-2,CASSLYPGLARSPQETQYF
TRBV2,CASSAGFGYEQYF
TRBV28,CASTQGNRAGELFF
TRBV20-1,CSGAADSNQPQHF
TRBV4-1,CASSPIGTSGGGDTQYF
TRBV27,CASSDPGDRAHEQYF
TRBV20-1,CSARVRGGYEQYF
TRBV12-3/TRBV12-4,CASSSPGTVSYNEQFF
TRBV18,CASSPRIPAGHNEQFF
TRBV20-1,CSASRDTLTYEQYF
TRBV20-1,CSARDLLETPNPYEQYF
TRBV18,CASSPDPGELFF
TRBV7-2,CASSPRRTEETQYF
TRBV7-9,CASSVGPNYEQYF
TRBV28,CASSSGLKETQYF
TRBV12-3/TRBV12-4,CAAGQGPYEQYF
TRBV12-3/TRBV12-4,CASSLAMRVNQPQHF
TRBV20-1,CSARFWTGGGNEQFF
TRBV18,CASSPENEQYF
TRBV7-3,CASSVGLAGDGEQFF
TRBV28,CASRGTENTEAFF